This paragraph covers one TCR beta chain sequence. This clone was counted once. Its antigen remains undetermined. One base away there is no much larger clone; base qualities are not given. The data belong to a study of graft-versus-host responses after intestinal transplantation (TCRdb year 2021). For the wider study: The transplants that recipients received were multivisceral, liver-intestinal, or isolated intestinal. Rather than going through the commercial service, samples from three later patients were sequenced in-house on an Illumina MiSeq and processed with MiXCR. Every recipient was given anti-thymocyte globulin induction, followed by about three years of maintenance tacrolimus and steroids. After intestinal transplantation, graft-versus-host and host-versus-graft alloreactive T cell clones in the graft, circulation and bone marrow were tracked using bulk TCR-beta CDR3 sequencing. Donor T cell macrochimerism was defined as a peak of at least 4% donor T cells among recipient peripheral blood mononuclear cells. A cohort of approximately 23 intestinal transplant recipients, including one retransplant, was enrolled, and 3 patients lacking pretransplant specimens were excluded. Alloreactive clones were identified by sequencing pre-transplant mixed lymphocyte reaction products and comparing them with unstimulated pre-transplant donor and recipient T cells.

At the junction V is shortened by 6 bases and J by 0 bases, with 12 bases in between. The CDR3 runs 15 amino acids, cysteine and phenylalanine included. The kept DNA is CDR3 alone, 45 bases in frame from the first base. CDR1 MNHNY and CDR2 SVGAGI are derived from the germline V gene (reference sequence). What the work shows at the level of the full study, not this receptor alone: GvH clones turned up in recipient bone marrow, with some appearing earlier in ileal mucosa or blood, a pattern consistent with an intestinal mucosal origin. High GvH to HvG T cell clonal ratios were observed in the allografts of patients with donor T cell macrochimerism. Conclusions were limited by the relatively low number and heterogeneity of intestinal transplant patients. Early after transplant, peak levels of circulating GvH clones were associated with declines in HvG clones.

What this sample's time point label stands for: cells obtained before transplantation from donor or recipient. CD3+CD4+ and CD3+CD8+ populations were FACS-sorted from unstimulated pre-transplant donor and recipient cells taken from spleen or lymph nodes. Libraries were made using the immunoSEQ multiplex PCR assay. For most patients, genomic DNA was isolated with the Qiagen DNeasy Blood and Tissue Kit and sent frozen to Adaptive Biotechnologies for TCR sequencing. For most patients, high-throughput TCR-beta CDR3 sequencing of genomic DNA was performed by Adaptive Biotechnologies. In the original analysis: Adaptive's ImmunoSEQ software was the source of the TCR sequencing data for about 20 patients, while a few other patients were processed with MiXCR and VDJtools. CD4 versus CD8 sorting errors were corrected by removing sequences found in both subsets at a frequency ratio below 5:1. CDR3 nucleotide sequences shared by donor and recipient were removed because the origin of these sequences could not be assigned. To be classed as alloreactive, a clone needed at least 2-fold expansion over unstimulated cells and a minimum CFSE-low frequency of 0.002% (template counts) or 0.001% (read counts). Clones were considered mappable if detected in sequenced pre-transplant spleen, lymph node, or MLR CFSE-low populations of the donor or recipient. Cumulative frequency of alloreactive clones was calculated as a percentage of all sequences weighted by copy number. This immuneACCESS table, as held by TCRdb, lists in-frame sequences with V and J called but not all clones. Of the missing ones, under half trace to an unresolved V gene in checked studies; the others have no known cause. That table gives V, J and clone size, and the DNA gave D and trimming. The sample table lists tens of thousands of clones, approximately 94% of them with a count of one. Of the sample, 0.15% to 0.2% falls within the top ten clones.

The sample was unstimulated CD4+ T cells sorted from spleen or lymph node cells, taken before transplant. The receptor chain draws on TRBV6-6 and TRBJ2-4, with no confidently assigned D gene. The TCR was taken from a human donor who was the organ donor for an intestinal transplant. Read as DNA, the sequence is TGTGCCAGCAGCCGGACGGAACTAGCCAAAAACATTCAGTACTTC. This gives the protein CASSRTELAKNIQYF.